Listed here are 9 T cell receptor beta chains from one sample, sequenced in a study of control samples from healthy donors and cancer patients. Profiled with immunoSEQ multiplex PCR; TCRdb holds only in-frame clones, not every one. The table has about 150,000 clones, around 92% seen once. The sequencing sample was made of blood. The receptors come from a man in his thirties or forties in good health.

V is TRBV5-1 and J is TRBJ2-5; D perhaps matches TRBD2 (5 bases). V was pared by 0 bases and J by 1 base, with 13 bases between. The CDR3 runs to 16 residues. CDR1 and CDR2 from the germline V gene are SGHRS and YFSETQ. The CDR3 DNA sequence: TGCGCCAGCAGCTTGGTACAGCCCGGACTCCAAGAGACCCAGTACTTC. Translated, it gives CASSLVQPGLQETQYF.

The chain is built from TRBV4-1 and TRBJ2-3; D is uncertain. This CDR3 region has 14 residues. Trimming removed 1 base from V and 6 bases from J, with 11 bases in between. The germline V gene has CDR1 MGHRA and CDR2 YSYEKL. The CDR3 nucleotides read TGCGCCAGCAGCCAAGTAAACAGACGTGATACGCAGTATTTT. Protein: CASSQVNRRDTQYF.

The CDR3 loop reads CAWSGQGSGSSYEQYF. The DNA for the CDR3 is TGTGCCTGGAGTGGGCAGGGGTCGGGGAGCTCCTACGAGCAGTACTTC. The chain links TRBV30 to TRBJ2-7; maybe TRBD1 (6 bases). Germline CDR1 is GTSNPN and CDR2 is SVGIG (reference sequence). This CDR3 is 16 amino acids long. Deletions cut 1 base from V and 0 bases from J, with 16 bases between.

This clone was seen a single time. The chain couples TRBV5-1 to TRBJ1-5; a possible D gene is TRBD1 (6 bases). Germline-derived CDR1 and CDR2 are SGHRS and YFSETQ. This CDR3 region has 15 residues. Trimming stripped 0 bases from V and 1 base from J, with 8 bases between. CDR3: CASSLAGASNQPQHF. CDR3 nucleotides: TGCGCCAGCAGCTTGGCAGGGGCGAGCAATCAGCCCCAGCATTTT. Combining the CDR3 with reference TRBV5-1 and TRBJ1-5 gives the whole variable domain KAGVTQTPRYLIKTRGQQVTLSCSPISGHRSVSWYQQTPGQGLQFLFEYFSETQRNKGNFPGRFSGRQFSNSRSEMNVSTLELGDSALYLCASSLAGASNQPQHFGDGTRLSIL.

This clone appeared a single time. The chain carries TRBV10-2 and TRBJ1-6; TRBD1 might be the D (6 bases). Trimming left V 2 bases short and J 9 bases short, with 14 bases between. This CDR3 has 15 amino acids. From germline, CDR1 is WSHSY and CDR2 SAAADI. The CDR3 region is CASSENRANSSPLHF. DNA for the CDR3: TGCGCCAGCAGTGAGAACAGGGCGAATAGTTCACCCCTCCACTTT.

The CDR3 protein is CASSEAITGSYGYTF. CDR3 bases: TGTGCCAGCAGTGAAGCGATAACAGGGTCATATGGCTACACCTTC. This rearrangement joins TRBV6-1 to TRBJ1-2; tentative D call: TRBD1 (6 bases). Trimming removed 0 bases from V and 5 bases from J, with 13 bases in between. The CDR3 is made up of 15 amino acids. The germline CDR1 and CDR2 sequences are MNHNS and SASEGT.

The V call is TRBV6-6, the J call TRBJ2-3; 7 bases agree with TRBD1. The CDR3 sequence is 14 residues long. The J segment lost 4 bases and the V segment lost 5 bases, leaving 6 bases of the junction unmatched. Germline CDR1 is MNHNY and CDR2 is SVGAGI (reference sequence). DNA for the CDR3: TGTGCCAGCAGTCCGGGACAGACCTCAGATACGCAGTATTTT. It encodes CASSPGQTSDTQYF.

The chain uses TRBV18 and TRBJ1-1; a weak D match, TRBD1 (5 bases). V lost 3 bases, J lost 0 bases, and 11 bases lay in between. Germline V lookup: CDR1 KGHSH, CDR2 LQKENI. This CDR3 spans 15 amino acids. The CDR3 bases are TGTGCCAGCTCACCCTCAGGGCCGTTGAACACTGAAGCTTTCTTT. The encoded protein is CASSPSGPLNTEAFF. The full variable domain, rest sourced from reference TRBV18 and TRBJ1-1, is NAGVMQNPRHLVRRRGQEARLRCSPMKGHSHVYWYRQLPEEGLKFMVYLQKENIIDESGMPKERFSAEFPKEGPSILRIQQVVRGDSAAYFCASSPSGPLNTEAFFGQGTRLTVV.

The chain employs TRBV27 and TRBJ2-1, with 11 positions matching TRBD1. CDR3 length: 15 residues. Per the germline V gene, CDR1 is MNHEY and CDR2 is SMNVEV (reference sequence). Trimming took 5 bases from V and 6 from J; bases not matched to a gene: 6. The CDR3 bases are TGTGCCAGCAGTACCCGGGACAGGGGGTTCAATGAGCAGTTCTTC. It codes for CASSTRDRGFNEQFF.